This TCR beta chain came from a study of shared clonotypes between healthy human individuals. This CDR3 comprises 16 residues. V was pared by 1 base and J by 4 bases, with 4 bases of the junction left unmatched. Germline CDR1 and CDR2: LGHNA and YSLEER. A single count supports this clone. TCRdb's copy holds only in-frame clones and misses some; the assay was immunoSEQ multiplex PCR. The sample gives approximately 340,000 clones, 73% of which show up once; roughly a tenth is in the top ten. Sample: memory CD4+ T cells sorted from blood. Subset of the sample: CD45RA-negative fraction. The TCR was taken from a man aged 30 to 45 in good health. The chain has TRBV4-3 and TRBJ2-3, with 11 bases that match TRBD2. The CDR3 sequence is CASSQVAGGPADTQYF. The CDR3 DNA reads as TGCGCCAGCAGCCAAGTAGCGGGAGGGCCTGCAGATACGCAGTATTTT.